Below, 5 T cell receptor beta chains from the same sample are listed, as sequenced in a study of T cells after yellow fever vaccination. TCRdb reprocessed the 5' RACE reads via MiXCR and lists one record per CDR3 protein. Counted here are around 180,000 distinct CDR3 sequences, approximately 6.2% occurring once; the ten biggest clones make up 2.9%. Here the sequenced sample was CD4+ T cells sorted from PBMCs, taken on the day of the first yellow fever vaccination. Receptors originate from a man aged 18 to 35 who received the YFV17D yellow fever vaccine.

This clonotype was counted between two and nine times. The chain uses TRBV29-1 and TRBJ1-4; 7 bases agree with TRBD1. V dropped 6 bases and J dropped 8; count of bases not matched to a gene: 12. This CDR3 has 14 residues. Germline CDR1 and CDR2: SQVTM and ANQGSEA. This chain's CDR3 is CSVISDRWQEKLFF. The CDR3 DNA reads as TGCAGCGTGATCTCGGACAGGTGGCAGGAAAAACTGTTTTTT.

This clonotype occurred a few times. The chain uses TRBV7-3 and TRBJ1-1; D remains ambiguous. Trimming cost V 8 bases and J 3 bases, with 13 bases left between them. CDR1 is SGHTA, CDR2 FQGTGA, per germline. CDR3 size: 13 residues. The CDR3 region is CASGEAVDTEAFF. CDR3 nucleotide sequence: TGTGCCAGCGGTGAGGCGGTCGACACTGAAGCTTTCTTT.

This clonotype was picked up many times. The V gene is TRBV20-1, the J gene TRBJ2-1; TRBD1 aligns across 8 bases. Trimming took 3 bases from V and 5 from J; bases not matched to a gene: 9. This CDR3 comprises 15 residues. Germline V gives CDR1 DFQATT, CDR2 SNEGSKA (reference sequence). CDR3 amino acids: CSARKPGQAHNEQFF. The CDR3 DNA reads as TGCAGTGCTAGGAAACCGGGACAGGCCCACAATGAGCAGTTCTTC.

The V and J genes are TRBV19 and TRBJ1-2, with a weak D call TRBD1 (6 bases). CDR1 LNHDA and CDR2 SQIVND come from the germline V gene (reference sequence). The CDR3 extends over 15 amino acids. V was shortened by 6 bases and J by 4 bases, with 18 bases between the two germline ends. CDR3 amino acids: CASSLVAGVTYGYTF. CDR3 nucleotides: TGTGCCAGTAGCCTCGTGGCAGGGGTAACCTATGGCTACACCTTC.

CDR3 nucleotides: TGTGCCAGCAGCCTATCCGGTTCGAAAAACATTCAGTACTTC. It yields the protein CASSLSGSKNIQYF. The chain employs TRBV7-9 and TRBJ2-4, with no clear D. The CDR3 sequence is 14 residues long. Trimming removed 5 bases at V and 4 bases at J, with 12 bases between. Germline CDR1 is SEHNR and CDR2 is FQNEAQ (reference sequence).